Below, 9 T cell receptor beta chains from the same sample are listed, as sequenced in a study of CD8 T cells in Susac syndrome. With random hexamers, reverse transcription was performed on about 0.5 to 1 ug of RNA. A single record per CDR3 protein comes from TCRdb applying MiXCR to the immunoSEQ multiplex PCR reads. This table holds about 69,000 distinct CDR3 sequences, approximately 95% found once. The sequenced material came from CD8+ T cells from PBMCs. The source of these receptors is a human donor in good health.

CDR3 nucleotide sequence: TGCGCCAGCAGCCAAGAAATACAGGGCGAACAGCCCCAGCATTTT. Translating gives CASSQEIQGEQPQHF. The chain recombines TRBV4-1 with TRBJ1-5, with a weak D call TRBD1 (6 bases). In germline, CDR1 is MGHRA, CDR2 YSYEKL. The CDR3 covers 15 residues. Trimming removed 0 bases at V and 7 bases at J, with 13 bases between.

The CDR3 loop reads CASGSEWDTQYF. The CDR3 nucleotides are TGTGCCAGCGGCTCCGAGTGGGATACGCAGTATTTT. The gene calls are TRBV9 and TRBJ2-3; D gene ambiguous. Trimming left V 7 bases short and J 6 bases short, with 12 bases between. There are 12 residues in the CDR3. Germline-derived CDR1 and CDR2 are SGDLS and YYNGEE.

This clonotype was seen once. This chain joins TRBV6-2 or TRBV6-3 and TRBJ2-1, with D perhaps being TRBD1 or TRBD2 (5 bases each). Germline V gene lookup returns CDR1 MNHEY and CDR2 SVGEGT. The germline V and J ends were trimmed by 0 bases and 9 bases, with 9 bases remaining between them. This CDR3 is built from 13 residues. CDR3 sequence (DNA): TGTGCCAGCAGTTACTCTACGAGGGGTGAGCAGTTCTTC. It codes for CASSYSTRGEQFF.

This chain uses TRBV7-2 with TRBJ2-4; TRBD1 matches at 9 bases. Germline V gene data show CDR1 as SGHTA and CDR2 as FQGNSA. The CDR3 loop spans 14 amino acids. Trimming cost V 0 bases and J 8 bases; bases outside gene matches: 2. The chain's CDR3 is CASSLAGQGHIQYF. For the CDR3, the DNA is TGTGCCAGCAGCTTAGCGGGACAGGGCCACATTCAGTACTTC.

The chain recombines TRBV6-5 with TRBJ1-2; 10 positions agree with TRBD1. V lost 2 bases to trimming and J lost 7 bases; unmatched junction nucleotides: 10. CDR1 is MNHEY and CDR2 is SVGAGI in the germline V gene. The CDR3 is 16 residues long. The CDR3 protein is CASSYGETGGVFGYTF. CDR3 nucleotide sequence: TGTGCCAGCAGTTACGGGGAGACAGGGGGCGTTTTTGGCTACACCTTC.

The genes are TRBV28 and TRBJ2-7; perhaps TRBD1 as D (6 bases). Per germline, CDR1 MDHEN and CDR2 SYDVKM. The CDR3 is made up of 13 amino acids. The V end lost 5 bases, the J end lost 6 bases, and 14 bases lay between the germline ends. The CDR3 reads CASSLYRAREQYV. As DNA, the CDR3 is TGTGCCAGCAGTCTTTACAGGGCCCGCGAGCAGTACGTC.

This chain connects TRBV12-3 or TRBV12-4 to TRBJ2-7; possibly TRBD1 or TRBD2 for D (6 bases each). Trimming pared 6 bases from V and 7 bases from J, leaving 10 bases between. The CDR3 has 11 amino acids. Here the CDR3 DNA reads TGTGCCAGCAGCCTAGGGGGGGAGCAGTACGTC. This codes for CASSLGGEQYV.

CDR3 DNA: TGCAGCGCCATTGACAGGGGGATTAAGGAGACCCAGTACTTC. The encoded protein is CSAIDRGIKETQYF. The chain combines TRBV29-1 with TRBJ2-5; 9 positions match TRBD1. Germline V lookup: CDR1 SQVTM, CDR2 ANQGSEA. The CDR3 spans 14 residues. V was pared by 7 bases and J by 5 bases, with 11 bases of the junction left unmatched.

The CDR3 here is CASSLEGEPETQYF. As DNA, the CDR3 is TGTGCCAGCAGCTTAGAGGGTGAGCCAGAGACCCAGTACTTC. The rearrangement joins TRBV7-9 to TRBJ2-5; no firm D call. The V end lost 1 base, the J end lost 4 bases, and 10 bases lay between the germline ends. Germline V CDR1 and CDR2: SEHNR, FQNEAQ (reference sequence). The length of the CDR3 is 14 residues.